This paragraph covers one T cell receptor beta chain sequence. The CDR3 runs to 13 residues. Germline V lookup: CDR1 LGHDT, CDR2 YNNKEL (reference sequence). The ends lost 5 bases at V and 4 bases at J; junction bases unmatched: 1. During construction of the library, unique molecular identifiers were attached to individual cDNA molecules for quantitative, reproducible TCR counting. TCRdb re-analysed the RACE reads in MiXCR, keeping a single row per CDR3 protein. In the table there are 180,000 or so distinct CDR3 sequences, around 20% of which are singletons. Time point denoted: patch test 1, 2 weeks after DPC sensitization. As for treatment: therapeutic diphenylcyclopropenone sensitization with weekly scalp DPC. This specimen belongs to a study of human T cells and chemical hapten exposure.

The chain is built from TRBV3-1 and TRBJ2-1; 8 bases agree with TRBD1. This receptor was taken from a woman in her 50s with alopecia areata. Some clones in this sample may be carry-over from other donors' samples. The sequenced sample was whole blood, obtained in connection with sensitization to the hapten diphenylcyclopropenone (DPC). CDR3 nucleotides: TGTGCCAGCAGCAACAGGGGGTACAATGAGCAGTTCTTC. Amino acids: CASSNRGYNEQFF.